Detailed here is one TCR beta chain. Assay used: immunoSEQ multiplex PCR; TCRdb lists only in-frame clones, some missing. This table has about 1.5 million clones, roughly 98% appearing once. The record originates from a study of shared clonotypes between healthy human individuals. Germline CDR1 is SGHNT and CDR2 is YENEEA. This CDR3 spans 14 amino acids. Trimming took 5 bases from V and 3 from J; bases not matched to a gene: 3. The chain uses TRBV11-3 and TRBJ2-5; TRBD1 agrees at 10 bases. The TCR originated in a young man in good health. What was sequenced was naive CD4+ T cells sorted from blood. The subset was: CD45RA+ positively selected. Here the CDR3 DNA reads TGTGCCAGCAGCCCCGGGACAGGGGAAGAGACCCAGTACTTC. Residues: CASSPGTGEETQYF.